The 31 T cell receptor beta chains below all came from one sample that was sequenced in a study of technical replicates of blood from a few donors. The data were produced by immunoSEQ multiplex PCR, yet TCRdb's version contains in-frame clones alone and is incomplete. In the table there are 65,000 to 85,000 clones, 90% to 95% of which are singletons. The sample was T cells isolated from PBMCs. The receptors here all came from a human donor in good health.

The V call is TRBV5-6, the J call TRBJ2-5; tentatively, D is TRBD2 (5 bases). The germline V gene has CDR1 SGHDT and CDR2 YYEEEE. V lost 2 bases, J lost 2 bases, and 10 bases lay in between. The CDR3 extends over 14 amino acids. This chain's CDR3 is CASSLLGYQETQYF. CDR3 nucleotides: TGTGCCAGCAGCTTACTAGGGTATCAAGAGACCCAGTACTTC.

In DNA form, the CDR3 reads TGTGCCAGCAGGGGCGAAGGACCCGAAGGGGAGGACTCTGGAAACACCATATATTTT. Its translation: CASRGEGPEGEDSGNTIYF. This chain uses TRBV9 with TRBJ1-3; the D gene is possibly TRBD1 (5 bases). V was pared by 5 bases and J by 0 bases, with 24 bases between. From germline, CDR1 is SGDLS and CDR2 YYNGEE. The CDR3 totals 19 residues.

V usage is TRBV6-5 and J usage is TRBJ2-5; 7 bases match TRBD1. CDR1 MNHEY and CDR2 SVGAGI come from the germline V gene. CDR3 size: 14 residues. Losses at the gene ends were 7 bases for V and 4 bases for J; bases not matched to a gene: 9. The CDR3 protein is CASTTGTDLETQYF. The CDR3 DNA reads as TGTGCCAGCACCACAGGGACAGATTTAGAGACCCAGTACTTC.

The chain links TRBV15 to TRBJ1-3; D may be TRBD1 (6 bases). The CDR3 has 15 amino acids. Germline CDR1 reads LNHNV; CDR2 reads YYDKDF (reference sequence). V lost 3 bases to trimming and J lost 3 bases, with 12 bases between them. The CDR3 loop is CATSRDRNFGNTIYF. CDR3 bases: TGTGCCACCAGCAGGGACAGAAATTTTGGAAACACCATATATTTT.

The chain employs TRBV6-1 and TRBJ2-1; 9 bases agree with TRBD1. The V and J ends lost 6 bases and 6 bases, in that order; junction bases with no gene match: 9. Germline CDR1 is MNHNS and CDR2 is SASEGT. The CDR3 spans 15 residues. The CDR3 DNA reads TGTGCCAGCAGACAAGGGACAGGGTGGTCCAATGAGCAGTTCTTC. Its protein is CASRQGTGWSNEQFF.

Turning to this clone: The sample has other DNA sequences that encode this CDR3 too. The V gene is TRBV19, the J gene TRBJ1-1, with D possibly matching TRBD1 (5 bases). The germline V gene has CDR1 LNHDA and CDR2 SQIVND (reference sequence). Deletions cut 2 bases from V and 2 bases from J, with 6 bases between. CDR3 size: 13 residues. The CDR3 spells CASSIQGNTEAFF. CDR3 in DNA: TGTGCCAGTAGTATACAGGGTAACACTGAAGCTTTCTTT. The entire variable domain, with the rest obtained from reference TRBV19 and TRBJ1-1, is as follows: DGGITQSPKYLFRKEGQNVTLSCEQNLNHDAMYWYRQDPGQGLRLIYYSQIVNDFQKGDIAEGYSVSREKKESFPLTVTSAQKNPTAFYLCASSIQGNTEAFFGQGTRLTVV.

This chain connects TRBV5-1 to TRBJ2-7; no reliable D call. The CDR3 extends over 14 amino acids. Germline V gene sequence: CDR1 SGHRS, CDR2 YFSETQ. Trimming pared 0 bases from V and 6 bases from J, leaving 13 bases between. The CDR3 region is CASSLAEVYGEQYF. The CDR3 region has the DNA TGCGCCAGCAGCTTGGCCGAGGTATACGGCGAGCAGTACTTC. The whole variable domain, filled in from reference TRBV5-1 and TRBJ2-7, reads KAGVTQTPRYLIKTRGQQVTLSCSPISGHRSVSWYQQTPGQGLQFLFEYFSETQRNKGNFPGRFSGRQFSNSRSEMNVSTLELGDSALYLCASSLAEVYGEQYFGPGTRLTVT.

The chain uses TRBV6-5 and TRBJ1-2; TRBD1 is a possible D gene (6 bases). V lost 4 bases to trimming and J lost 10 bases, with 16 bases between them. The CDR3 covers 13 residues. Germline CDR1 and CDR2: MNHEY and SVGAGI. In DNA, the CDR3 is TGTGCCAGCAGTTTAGGGGAACAGGGACACTACACCTTC. Its protein product is CASSLGEQGHYTF.

This chain joins TRBV5-8 and TRBJ1-2, with 8 bases lining up with TRBD1. CDR3 length equals 13 residues. From germline, CDR1 is SGHTS and CDR2 YDEGEE. The trim removed 2 bases at V and 4 bases at J, leaving 1 base unmatched. The CDR3 is CASSFRGPYGYTF. CDR3 DNA sequence: TGTGCCAGCAGCTTCAGGGGGCCCTATGGCTACACCTTC.

The V gene is TRBV11-3, the J gene TRBJ2-7, with unresolved D. Between the trimmed V and J ends, which lost 3 bases and 6 bases, there was a span of 12 bases. The germline CDR1 and CDR2 sequences are SGHNT and YENEEA. CDR3 length: 13 residues. CDR3: CASSFTETGEQYF. The CDR3 coding sequence is TGTGCCAGCAGCTTTACGGAGACTGGCGAGCAGTACTTC.

V gene TRBV29-1 combines with J gene TRBJ2-5; TRBD2 might be the D (5 bases). Germline lookup yields CDR1 SQVTM and CDR2 ANQGSEA. V was pared by 5 bases and J by 5 bases, with 6 bases between. CDR3 length: 10 amino acids. The CDR3 DNA reads as TGCAGCGTTCAGCGGGAGACCCAGTACTTC. Translated, it gives CSVQRETQYF.

The V gene is TRBV27, the J gene TRBJ2-7, with D perhaps TRBD2 (5 bases). Germline CDR1 and CDR2: MNHEY and SMNVEV (reference sequence). The V and J ends lost 2 bases and 4 bases respectively, with 9 bases between them. CDR3 length: 13 residues. CDR3: CASSLTGFYEQYF. The CDR3 region has the DNA TGTGCCAGCAGTTTAACGGGGTTTTACGAGCAGTACTTC.

CDR3 in DNA: TGTGCCAGCAGGGACTGGGACAACTCGGGTGAAAAACTGTTTTTT. As protein: CASRDWDNSGEKLFF. The chain links TRBV27 to TRBJ1-4; D is possibly TRBD1 (6 bases). Germline V gene lookup returns CDR1 MNHEY and CDR2 SMNVEV (reference sequence). Trimming took 6 bases from V and 7 from J, leaving 18 bases between them. CDR3 length: 15 amino acids.

The gene calls are TRBV6-5 and TRBJ1-3; the D gene is possibly TRBD1 (5 bases). CDR1 and CDR2 from the germline V gene are MNHEY and SVGAGI. The CDR3 consists of 14 residues. The V end lost 5 bases, the J end lost 1 base, and 9 bases lay between the germline ends. In nucleotides, the CDR3 is TGTGCCAGCAGTGCCACAGGATCTGGAAACACCATATATTTT. It specifies CASSATGSGNTIYF.

J is TRBJ2-7 and V is TRBV27; a possible D gene is TRBD1 (6 bases). CDR3 length: 13 amino acids. V lost 2 bases to trimming and J lost 6 bases, with 11 bases between them. Germline V CDR1 and CDR2: MNHEY, SMNVEV (reference sequence). The DNA for the CDR3 is TGTGCCAGCAGTTTAAACAGGGCCGGCGAGCAGTACTTC. Its translation: CASSLNRAGEQYF.

In DNA, the CDR3 is TGTGCCTGGAGTCCCAGGGCCTACAATGAGCAGTTCTTC. Its protein product is CAWSPRAYNEQFF. This chain uses TRBV30 with TRBJ2-1; TRBD1 might be the D (5 bases). The CDR3 extends over 13 amino acids. Germline loops: CDR1 GTSNPN, CDR2 SVGIG (reference sequence). V lost 2 bases and J lost 2, with 7 bases in between.

The genes are TRBV30 and TRBJ2-3, with TRBD2 matching over 8 bases. The CDR3 has 15 residues. J was trimmed by 0 bases and V by 5 bases; bases with no gene match: 7. CDR1 is GTSNPN, CDR2 SVGIG, per germline (reference sequence). DNA for the CDR3: TGTGCCTGGGCTCACGGGAGGGCCAGCACAGATACGCAGTATTTT. Encoded protein: CAWAHGRASTDTQYF.

V and J are TRBV11-2 and TRBJ2-3, with TRBD1 matching over 9 bases. Germline trimming cut 3 bases from V and 3 bases from J; bases unmatched to any gene: 4. The CDR3 is made up of 15 amino acids. Germline V CDR1 and CDR2: SGHAT, FQNNGV. CDR3 loop: CASSFGTGSTDTQYF. The CDR3 coding sequence is TGTGCCAGCAGCTTCGGGACAGGGTCGACAGATACGCAGTATTTT.

This chain links TRBV9 with TRBJ1-2, with a tentative D call TRBD1 (5 bases). The CDR3 has 14 residues. V was cut by 4 bases and J by 3 bases, with 13 bases left in between. Germline CDR1 reads SGDLS; CDR2 reads YYNGEE. This chain's CDR3 is CASSPGQGDYGYTF. The CDR3 DNA reads as TGTGCCAGCAGCCCAGGACAAGGGGACTATGGCTACACCTTC.

The chain carries TRBV13 and TRBJ2-5; D perhaps matches TRBD1 (6 bases). The germline V gene encodes CDR1 PRHDT and CDR2 FYEKMQ (reference sequence). Trimming removed 3 bases from V and 4 bases from J, with 12 bases in between. The CDR3 runs to 14 residues. CDR3 region: CASSFYREVETQYF. CDR3 DNA sequence: TGTGCCAGCAGCTTTTACAGGGAAGTAGAGACCCAGTACTTC.

This chain links TRBV5-4 with TRBJ2-7, with D maybe TRBD2 (5 bases). In germline, CDR1 is SGHNT, CDR2 YYREEE (reference sequence). There are 12 residues in the CDR3. V was pared by 4 bases and J by 2 bases, with 7 bases between. CDR3 amino acids: CASSLGTYEQYF. CDR3 DNA sequence: TGTGCCAGCAGCCTCGGGACCTACGAGCAGTACTTC.

This rearrangement joins TRBV10-3 to TRBJ1-1; D remains unclear. From germline, CDR1 is ENHRY and CDR2 SYGVKD. The V end lost 4 bases, the J end lost 3 bases, and 18 bases lay between the germline ends. CDR3 length equals 16 residues. CDR3 nucleotides: TGTGCCATCAGTGGGCCCCCGGGGAGCGGGGACACTGAAGCTTTCTTT. Protein: CAISGPPGSGDTEAFF.

The chain has TRBV4-3 and TRBJ2-1; 8 bases are shared with TRBD2. With 4 bases clipped from V and 8 bases from J, the junction kept 16 bases outside the gene matches. The CDR3 spans 17 residues. From germline, CDR1 is LGHNA and CDR2 YSLEER. The CDR3 nucleotides read TGCGCCAGCAGCCCAGGCCTAGCGGGTGCGGAGGGGGATGAGCAGTTCTTC. It translates to CASSPGLAGAEGDEQFF.

This chain links TRBV6-5 with TRBJ1-3; TRBD1 agrees at 7 bases. With V trimmed by 4 bases and J by 0 bases, 6 bases remained unmatched. The length of the CDR3 is 16 residues. Germline V gene data show CDR1 as MNHEY and CDR2 as SVGAGI. The CDR3 DNA follows: TGTGCCAGCAGTTTAAGTCAGGGGGTCTCTGGAAACACCATATATTTT. Its protein product is CASSLSQGVSGNTIYF.

The chain links TRBV28 to TRBJ2-3, with D possibly being TRBD2 (6 bases). Trimming removed 3 bases at V and 3 bases at J, with 16 bases between. CDR3 length: 16 amino acids. Germline lookup yields CDR1 MDHEN and CDR2 SYDVKM. This chain's CDR3 is CASSFSREFGTDTQYF. CDR3 bases: TGTGCCAGCAGTTTTTCGCGGGAATTCGGGACAGATACGCAGTATTTT.

The gene calls are TRBV5-1 and TRBJ2-2; D unclear. CDR1 is SGHRS, CDR2 YFSETQ, per germline. The V end was cut by 0 bases, the J end by 3 bases, with 3 bases between. The CDR3 runs 13 residues. CDR3 bases: TGCGCCAGCAGCTTGGGAGACACCGGGGAGCTGTTTTTT. It translates to CASSLGDTGELFF.

In this sample, this clone turned up a few times. The chain carries TRBV11-2 and TRBJ2-7; TRBD1 matches 8 bases. The J segment lost 3 bases and the V segment lost 5 bases, leaving 6 bases of the junction unmatched. CDR1 and CDR2 (germline): SGHAT, FQNNGV. CDR3 length equals 14 residues. The CDR3 protein is CASSPPGGVYEQYF. For the CDR3, the DNA is TGTGCCAGCAGCCCCCCAGGGGGCGTCTACGAGCAGTACTTC.

The table lists this clone with a count of one. V and J are TRBV2 and TRBJ2-1; D perhaps matches TRBD2 (6 bases). Trimming took 7 bases from V and 1 from J, leaving 11 bases between them. The CDR3 extends over 14 amino acids. From germline, CDR1 is SNHLY and CDR2 FYNNEI. The CDR3 bases are TGTGCCAGCAAAAATAGCGGATCCTACAATGAGCAGTTCTTC. Its protein is CASKNSGSYNEQFF.

The sample holds one count of this clone. The chain combines TRBV29-1 with TRBJ2-7; possibly TRBD1 for D (6 bases). This CDR3 comprises 13 residues. The V end lost 6 bases, the J end lost 6 bases, and 18 bases lay between the germline ends. The germline V gene encodes CDR1 SQVTM and CDR2 ANQGSEA. The CDR3 protein is CSVATGMSTEQYF. The DNA for the CDR3 is TGCAGCGTCGCCACAGGGATGTCGACCGAGCAGTACTTC.

The chain links TRBV19 to TRBJ1-5; 9 positions match TRBD1. The CDR3 has 14 amino acids. Trimming took 4 bases from V and 2 from J; bases not matched to a gene: 0. Looked up from germline, CDR1 is LNHDA and CDR2 is SQIVND (reference sequence). The CDR3 loop reads CASSRTGGNQPQHF. The CDR3 DNA reads as TGTGCCAGTAGTAGGACAGGGGGCAATCAGCCCCAGCATTTT.

The chain is built from TRBV7-8 and TRBJ1-5; unclear D gene. The CDR3 consists of 17 residues. Trimming took 0 bases from V and 3 from J, leaving 15 bases between them. Germline assignment: CDR1 SGHVS and CDR2 FQNEAQ. The CDR3 DNA reads TGTGCCAGCAGCTTAGCCCCCCGGAGAAGTAACAATCAGCCCCAGCATTTT. Translation gives CASSLAPRRSNNQPQHF. Drawing the rest from reference TRBV7-8 and TRBJ1-5, the complete variable domain is GAGVSQSPRYKVAKRGQDVALRCDPISGHVSLFWYQQALGQGPEFLTYFQNEAQLDKSGLPSDRFFAERPEGSVSTLKIQRTQQEDSAVYLCASSLAPRRSNNQPQHFGDGTRLSIL.